The rows below give T cell receptor beta chains drawn from one sample of a study of cytotoxic CD8 clonotypes in ibrutinib-treated CLL. Generated by immunoSEQ multiplex PCR, the TCRdb table keeps only in-frame clones and is missing some. The table lists 75,000 to 90,000 clones, over 65% of them singletons. The specimen comprised PBMCs, sampled after 24 months of ibrutinib treatment. These receptors were obtained from a human donor with chronic lymphocytic leukemia. The conserved cysteine and the conserved F or W are not part of the CDR3 here. Fields, in order: J gene, V gene, CDR3 protein.

J gene: TRBJ2-7; V gene: TRBV27; CDR3 protein: ASSPRINRVSSYEQY
J gene: TRBJ1-4; V gene: TRBV6-1; CDR3 protein: ASSEWGHLATNEKLF
J gene: TRBJ2-5; V gene: TRBV28; CDR3 protein: ASSTIQGAVGETQY
J gene: TRBJ2-1; V gene: TRBV9; CDR3 protein: ASSPRGGTSGIEQF
J gene: TRBJ2-1; V gene: TRBV28; CDR3 protein: ASSLFVGARNEQF
J gene: TRBJ2-1; V gene: TRBV11-2; CDR3 protein: ASSFRGEYNEQF
J gene: TRBJ2-5; V gene: TRBV5-4; CDR3 protein: ASSSGARIQETQY
J gene: TRBJ1-4; V gene: TRBV27; CDR3 protein: ASSTRFQGGEKLF
J gene: TRBJ1-1; V gene: TRBV6-1; CDR3 protein: ASSFHREGNTEAF
J gene: TRBJ1-5; V gene: TRBV27; CDR3 protein: ASSWDREQPQH
J gene: TRBJ1-4; V gene: TRBV18; CDR3 protein: ASSRETGSNEKLF
J gene: TRBJ1-2; V gene: TRBV7-9; CDR3 protein: ASRPAGTPEGGYT
J gene: TRBJ2-7; V gene: TRBV7-2; CDR3 protein: ASSLTSTGGYEQY
J gene: TRBJ2-3; V gene: TRBV7-9; CDR3 protein: ASSVTVSTDTQY
J gene: TRBJ2-1; V gene: TRBV30; CDR3 protein: AWSVPPSGRSEQF
J gene: TRBJ2-1; V gene: TRBV4-1; CDR3 protein: ASSHDLAVSYNEQF
J gene: TRBJ2-1; V gene: TRBV9; CDR3 protein: ASSVVRGRSPNNEQF
J gene: TRBJ1-2; V gene: TRBV27; CDR3 protein: ASHGVPGGYT
J gene: TRBJ2-7; V gene: TRBV5-1; CDR3 protein: ASSSLAGYEQY
J gene: TRBJ2-4; V gene: TRBV30; CDR3 protein: AWTRQHGNIQY
J gene: TRBJ2-1; V gene: TRBV9; CDR3 protein: ASSVAPAGAHNEQF
J gene: TRBJ2-7; V gene: TRBV5-6; CDR3 protein: ASSFWVSGYEQY
J gene: TRBJ2-3; V gene: TRBV6-6; CDR3 protein: ASSQVQGPTDTQY
J gene: TRBJ1-6; V gene: TRBV5-1; CDR3 protein: ASSLDTTYNSPLH
J gene: TRBJ1-1; V gene: TRBV21-1; CDR3 protein: ASSNGARDTEAF
J gene: TRBJ2-7; V gene: TRBV27; CDR3 protein: ASSPRLDSYEQY
J gene: TRBJ2-7; V gene: TRBV5-6; CDR3 protein: ASSPNSYEQY
J gene: TRBJ2-3; V gene: TRBV2; CDR3 protein: ASSWTSGSTDTQY
J gene: TRBJ1-1; V gene: TRBV10-3; CDR3 protein: AIRGTGGPGTEAF
J gene: TRBJ2-7; V gene: TRBV15; CDR3 protein: ATSRSQGTPDSYEQY
J gene: TRBJ2-1; V gene: TRBV7-3; CDR3 protein: ASSPIAGGTYNEQF
J gene: TRBJ2-7; V gene: TRBV5-1; CDR3 protein: ASSSTNGYEQY
J gene: TRBJ2-1; V gene: TRBV25-1; CDR3 protein: ASSERTSGTFSYNEQF
J gene: TRBJ1-2; V gene: TRBV4-1; CDR3 protein: ASSQGGTGGYGYT
J gene: TRBJ2-7; V gene: TRBV5-6; CDR3 protein: ASSLLTGEQY
J gene: TRBJ2-1; V gene: TRBV7-6; CDR3 protein: ASSLAARGWF
J gene: TRBJ2-5; V gene: TRBV15; CDR3 protein: ATSRRRDRGQETQY
J gene: TRBJ1-2; V gene: TRBV4-3; CDR3 protein: ASTVGLGDYGYT
J gene: TRBJ2-5; V gene: TRBV5-6; CDR3 protein: ASSLAGTTQKTQY
J gene: TRBJ2-1; V gene: TRBV30; CDR3 protein: ALRRPAYNEQF
J gene: TRBJ2-7; V gene: TRBV2; CDR3 protein: ASSELVAGEYEQY
J gene: TRBJ2-1; V gene: TRBV29-1; CDR3 protein: SAGGLNAEYEQF
J gene: TRBJ2-2; V gene: TRBV6-6; CDR3 protein: ASSYGGAGELF
J gene: TRBJ1-5; V gene: TRBV10-3; CDR3 protein: AISPGQENQPQH
J gene: TRBJ2-2; V gene: TRBV6-1; CDR3 protein: ASSDRGEGELF
J gene: TRBJ2-7; V gene: TRBV9; CDR3 protein: ASSVEVASEQY